This T cell receptor beta chain comes out of a study of blood T cell repertoires in COVID-19. Profiling relied on immunoSEQ multiplex PCR, and the TCRdb table lists in-frame clones only, not all of them. The table records about 290,000 clones, over 80% of them present only once. The germline CDR1 and CDR2 sequences are SGHVS and FNYEAQ. This CDR3 contains 15 residues. V lost 6 bases and J 1 base, leaving 15 bases between the germline ends. The J gene is TRBJ1-1, the V gene TRBV7-6; a possible D gene is TRBD1 (5 bases). The receptor comes from a woman aged 45-65 years with active or convalescent COVID-19. Material: peripheral blood. This chain's CDR3 is CASRNEWGPNTEAFF. The CDR3 DNA reads TGTGCCAGCAGGAACGAATGGGGCCCGAACACTGAAGCTTTCTTT.